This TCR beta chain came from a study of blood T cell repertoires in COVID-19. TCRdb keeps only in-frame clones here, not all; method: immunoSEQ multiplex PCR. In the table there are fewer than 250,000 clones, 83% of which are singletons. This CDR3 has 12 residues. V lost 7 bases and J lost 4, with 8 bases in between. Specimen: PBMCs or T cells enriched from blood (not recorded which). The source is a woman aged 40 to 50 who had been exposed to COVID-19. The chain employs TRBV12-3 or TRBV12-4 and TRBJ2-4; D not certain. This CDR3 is CASTLDKNIQYF. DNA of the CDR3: TGTGCCAGCACCTTAGATAAAAACATTCAGTACTTC.